The 25 T cell receptor beta chains reported below all come from one sample, sequenced in a study of T cell responses to AZD1222 COVID-19 vaccine. Assay: immunoSEQ multiplex PCR; the TCRdb copy retains only in-frame clones and omits some. The data show around 95,000 clones, roughly 90% seen once. Sequences were derived from peripheral blood, sampled on day 0 of AZD1222 vaccination. These TCRs come from an adult in good health.

The chain carries TRBV6-5 and TRBJ1-3; D unresolved. CDR1 is MNHEY, CDR2 SVGAGI, per germline. The CDR3 extends over 16 amino acids. V gave up 0 bases and J gave up 0 bases, with 9 bases separating them. This CDR3 reads CASSYSWGGSGNTIYF. DNA for the CDR3: TGTGCCAGCAGTTACTCTTGGGGTGGCTCTGGAAACACCATATATTTT.

This clone occurred once. This chain links TRBV28 with TRBJ2-2; 7 positions agree with TRBD2. CDR3 length equals 14 residues. Germline lookup yields CDR1 MDHEN and CDR2 SYDVKM. The junction had 8 bases not matched to a gene; V was cut back by 6 bases and J by 7 bases. The CDR3 spells CASSTPGEGGELFF. In DNA, the CDR3 is TGTGCCAGCAGCACCCCCGGGGAGGGCGGGGAGCTGTTTTTT.

This clone was found a few times. V is TRBV19 and J is TRBJ2-1; TRBD1 aligns across 7 bases. The trim removed 5 bases at V and 0 bases at J, leaving 4 bases unmatched. The CDR3 is 15 amino acids. Germline V gives CDR1 LNHDA, CDR2 SQIVND (reference sequence). The CDR3: CASSLRDSSYNEQFF. The CDR3, as DNA: TGTGCCAGTAGTCTCCGGGACAGCTCCTACAATGAGCAGTTCTTC. Full variable domain (remainder filled in from reference TRBV19 and TRBJ2-1): DGGITQSPKYLFRKEGQNVTLSCEQNLNHDAMYWYRQDPGQGLRLIYYSQIVNDFQKGDIAEGYSVSREKKESFPLTVTSAQKNPTAFYLCASSLRDSSYNEQFFGPGTRLTVL.

V is TRBV12-3 or TRBV12-4 and J is TRBJ1-1; D is unclear. V lost 2 bases to trimming and J lost 8 bases, with 9 bases between them. This CDR3 spans 12 amino acids. DNA for the CDR3: TGTGCCAGCAGTTTAACCAAGATGGAAGCTTTCTTT. It yields the protein CASSLTKMEAFF.

The V call is TRBV5-6, the J call TRBJ1-2; D is undetermined. The CDR3 runs to 13 residues. CDR1 is SGHDT, CDR2 YYEEEE, per germline. V lost 1 base and J 6 bases, leaving 10 bases between the germline ends. The CDR3 sequence is CASSLRGVDGYTF. The CDR3 DNA reads as TGTGCCAGCAGCTTGCGGGGAGTAGATGGCTACACCTTC.

The chain employs TRBV7-9 and TRBJ1-1; the D gene is possibly TRBD1 (6 bases). Trimming pared 5 bases from V and 5 bases from J, leaving 12 bases between. CDR1 and CDR2 from the germline V gene are SEHNR and FQNEAQ (reference sequence). This CDR3 is 13 amino acids long. DNA of the CDR3: TGTGCCAGCAGCCAGGGGACATGGACTGAAGCTTTCTTT. Its translation: CASSQGTWTEAFF.

This clone was seen just once. The chain employs TRBV7-3 and TRBJ2-4; weak D call: TRBD1 (5 bases). The length of the CDR3 is 15 residues. V shed 5 bases and J shed 3 bases, with 14 bases lying between them. Germline assignment: CDR1 SGHTA and CDR2 FQGTGA. The chain's CDR3 is CASSPARENKNIQYF. CDR3 DNA: TGTGCCAGCAGCCCCGCCAGGGAAAACAAAAACATTCAGTACTTC.

V gene TRBV5-1 combines with J gene TRBJ1-1; no clear D. The CDR3 has 13 amino acids. Germline loops: CDR1 SGHRS, CDR2 YFSETQ. Trimming pared 0 bases from V and 6 bases from J, leaving 9 bases between. The CDR3 loop is CASSLAPDAEAFF. DNA for the CDR3: TGCGCCAGCAGCTTGGCCCCCGACGCTGAAGCTTTCTTT.

The count of this clone is one. The gene calls are TRBV3-1 (or the pseudogene TRBV3-2) and TRBJ2-1, with TRBD2 identical over 13 bases. Germline V CDR1 and CDR2: LGHDT, YNNKEL (reference sequence). This CDR3 comprises 16 residues. V lost 5 bases, J lost 5 bases, and 6 bases stayed unmatched. The CDR3 reads CASSSRTSGSDNEQFF. The CDR3 DNA reads as TGTGCCAGCAGCTCGAGGACTAGCGGGAGTGACAATGAGCAGTTCTTC.

The rearrangement links TRBV6-5 to TRBJ1-1; D is undetermined. The CDR3 spans 11 residues. Germline loops: CDR1 MNHEY, CDR2 SVGAGI. V lost 10 bases to trimming and J lost 4 bases, with 10 bases between them. DNA for the CDR3: TGTGCCACCACAGAAATCACTGAAGCTTTCTTT. This encodes CATTEITEAFF.

V is TRBV6-2 or TRBV6-3 and J is TRBJ2-1; 9 nucleotides match TRBD2. The CDR3 extends over 15 amino acids. V trimming: 2 bases; J trimming: 5 bases; junction bases outside the gene matches: 4. Germline loops: CDR1 MNHEY, CDR2 SVGEGT. The chain's CDR3 is CASSYTTSGHNEQFF. The CDR3 nucleotides are TGTGCCAGCAGTTACACGACTAGCGGCCACAATGAGCAGTTCTTC.

The chain recombines TRBV7-2 with TRBJ1-2; D perhaps matches TRBD1 (6 bases). The V end lost 5 bases, the J end lost 0 bases, and 7 bases lay between the germline ends. The length of the CDR3 is 13 residues. Germline CDR1 SGHTA, CDR2 FQGNSA. CDR3 coding DNA: TGTGCCAGCAGCGGGGGCGCTAACTATGGCTACACCTTC. Translated, it gives CASSGGANYGYTF.

The chain recombines TRBV10-1 with TRBJ1-1; no clear D. V shed 1 base and J shed 6 bases, with 9 bases lying between them. The CDR3 sequence is 13 residues long. The germline V gene encodes CDR1 WNHNN and CDR2 SYGVQD (reference sequence). Here the CDR3 DNA reads TGCGCCAGCAGTGAGTACTGGCAAGCTGAAGCTTTCTTT. It translates to CASSEYWQAEAFF.

The gene calls are TRBV5-4 and TRBJ2-3, with D possibly TRBD2 on 5 matching bases. Germline CDR1 reads SGHNT; CDR2 reads YYREEE (reference sequence). Deletions cut 4 bases from V and 1 base from J, with 16 bases between. This CDR3 is 16 amino acids long. The DNA for the CDR3 is TGTGCCAGCAGCACTAAACTAGGCCTGGGCACAGATACGCAGTATTTT. Its protein is CASSTKLGLGTDTQYF.

DNA for the CDR3: TGTGCCAGCAGTTTCAAGGGGGCGCAGGAGACCCAGTACTTC. This encodes CASSFKGAQETQYF. The V call is TRBV27, the J call TRBJ2-5; 7 bases match TRBD1. Germline values: CDR1 MNHEY, CDR2 SMNVEV (reference sequence). Losses at the gene ends were 3 bases for V and 5 bases for J; bases not matched to a gene: 6. The CDR3 spans 14 residues.

The chain recombines TRBV19 with TRBJ1-4; 7 bases line up with TRBD1. The CDR3 has 14 amino acids. Germline assignment: CDR1 LNHDA and CDR2 SQIVND (reference sequence). V shed 3 bases and J 7 bases; nucleotides not matched to a gene: 5. The DNA of the CDR3 is TGTGCCAGTAGTATGACAGGGATGGGTGAAAAACTGTTTTTT. Translated: CASSMTGMGEKLFF.

The rearrangement joins TRBV4-1 to TRBJ1-2, with a tentative D call TRBD1 (6 bases). The CDR3 consists of 16 residues. V dropped 2 bases and J dropped 3 bases, with 16 bases sitting between them. Per germline, CDR1 MGHRA and CDR2 YSYEKL. The CDR3 region is CASSQTPEDRHYGYTF. The CDR3 coding sequence is TGCGCCAGCAGCCAAACCCCCGAAGACAGGCACTATGGCTACACCTTC.

This chain uses TRBV5-6 with TRBJ1-2; no clear D. Germline CDR1 reads SGHDT; CDR2 reads YYEEEE. Deletions cut 1 base from V and 4 bases from J, with 8 bases between. This CDR3 is built from 13 residues. The CDR3 DNA reads TGTGCCAGCAGCTTGAGCCCGATCTATGGCTACACCTTC. Its translation is CASSLSPIYGYTF.

In its sample, this clone was seen a few times. The chain couples TRBV7-9 to TRBJ1-2; TRBD1 matches at 7 bases. The V gene end was trimmed by 5 bases and the J gene end by 2 bases; junction bases not matched to a gene: 8. CDR3 length: 15 residues. Germline V CDR1 and CDR2: SEHNR, FQNEAQ (reference sequence). The CDR3 reads CASSPWDSTNYGYTF. The CDR3 DNA follows: TGTGCCAGCAGCCCCTGGGACAGCACCAACTATGGCTACACCTTC. Based on the CDR3 plus reference TRBV7-9 and TRBJ1-2, the full variable domain is DTGVSQNPRHKITKRGQNVTFRCDPISEHNRLYWYRQTLGQGPEFLTYFQNEAQLEKSRLLSDRFSAERPKGSFSTLEIQRTEQGDSAMYLCASSPWDSTNYGYTFGSGTRLTVV.

J is TRBJ2-2 and V is TRBV20-1; no definite D call. V lost 3 bases and J lost 1, with 12 bases in between. There are 15 residues in the CDR3. Per the germline V gene, CDR1 is DFQATT and CDR2 is SNEGSKA (reference sequence). CDR3 in amino acids: CSASFLPLNTGELFF. The CDR3 DNA is TGCAGTGCTAGTTTCTTGCCGCTGAACACCGGGGAGCTGTTTTTT.

The V call is TRBV24-1, the J call TRBJ2-3, with unresolved D. The V end lost 8 bases, the J end lost 1 base, and 12 bases lay between the germline ends. The germline gives CDR1 KGHDR, CDR2 SFDVKD. The CDR3 has 14 amino acids. Here the CDR3 DNA reads TGTGCCACCATTTCGCCAATTTGCACAGATACGCAGTATTTT. Amino acid sequence: CATISPICTDTQYF.

The chain employs TRBV20-1 and TRBJ1-1; tentatively, D is TRBD1 (5 bases). Germline V gives CDR1 DFQATT, CDR2 SNEGSKA (reference sequence). V dropped 3 bases and J dropped 5 bases, with 7 bases sitting between them. The CDR3 spans 11 residues. This chain's CDR3 is CSASGGTEAFF. The CDR3 DNA reads TGCAGTGCTAGCGGGGGAACTGAAGCTTTCTTT.

This clone was detected only once. The chain uses TRBV19 and TRBJ1-5; possible D gene TRBD1, 6 bases. Per germline, CDR1 LNHDA and CDR2 SQIVND (reference sequence). CDR3 size: 17 residues. V was pared by 1 base and J by 7 bases, with 20 bases between. CDR3 sequence reads: CASSIGPGTRANQPQHF. For the CDR3, the DNA is TGTGCCAGTAGTATAGGGCCTGGGACAAGGGCTAACCAGCCCCAGCATTTT.

The chain employs TRBV5-6 and TRBJ1-2, with TRBD1 matching 9 bases. The CDR3 spans 14 residues. From germline, CDR1 is SGHDT and CDR2 YYEEEE. Germline trimming cut 3 bases from V and 5 bases from J; bases unmatched to any gene: 5. This chain's CDR3 is CASSWDRVKYGYTF. In DNA, the CDR3 is TGTGCCAGCAGCTGGGACAGGGTGAAGTATGGCTACACCTTC. The whole variable domain, filled in from reference TRBV5-6 and TRBJ1-2, reads DAGVTQSPTHLIKTRGQQVTLRCSPKSGHDTVSWYQQALGQGPQFIFQYYEEEERQRGNFPDRFSGHQFPNYSSELNVNALLLGDSALYLCASSWDRVKYGYTFGSGTRLTVV.

CDR3 nucleotides: TGTGCCAGCAGTCCTAGCGGGAGGGGCGTAGGCAATGAGCAGTTCTTC. Encoded protein: CASSPSGRGVGNEQFF. The chain is built from TRBV28 and TRBJ2-1, with 12 bases lining up with TRBD2. Germline CDR1 MDHEN, CDR2 SYDVKM. The CDR3 consists of 16 residues. V lost 5 bases, J lost 6 bases, and 8 bases stayed unmatched.